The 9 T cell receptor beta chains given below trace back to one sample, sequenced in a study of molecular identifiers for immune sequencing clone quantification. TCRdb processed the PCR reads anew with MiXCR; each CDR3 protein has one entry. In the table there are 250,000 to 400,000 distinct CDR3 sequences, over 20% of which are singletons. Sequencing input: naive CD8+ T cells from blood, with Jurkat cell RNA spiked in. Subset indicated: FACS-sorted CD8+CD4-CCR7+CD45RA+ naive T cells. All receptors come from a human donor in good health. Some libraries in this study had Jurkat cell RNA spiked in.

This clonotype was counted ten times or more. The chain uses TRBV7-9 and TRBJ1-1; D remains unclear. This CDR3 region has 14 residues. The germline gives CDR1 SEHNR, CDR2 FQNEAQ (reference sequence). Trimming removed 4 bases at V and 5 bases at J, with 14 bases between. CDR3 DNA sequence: TGTGCCAGCAGCTCACCGAACGGGGTGACTGAAGCTTTCTTT. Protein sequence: CASSSPNGVTEAFF.

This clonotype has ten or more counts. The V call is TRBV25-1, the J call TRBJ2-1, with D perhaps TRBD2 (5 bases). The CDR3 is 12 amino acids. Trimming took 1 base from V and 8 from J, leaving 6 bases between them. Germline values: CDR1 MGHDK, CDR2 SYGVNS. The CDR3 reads CASSESRDEQFF. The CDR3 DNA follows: TGTGCCAGCAGTGAATCGAGGGATGAGCAGTTCTTC. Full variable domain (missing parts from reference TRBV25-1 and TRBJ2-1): EADIYQTPRYLVIGTGKKITLECSQTMGHDKMYWYQQDPGMELHLIHYSYGVNSTEKGDLSSESTVSRIRTEHFPLTLESARPSHTSQYLCASSESRDEQFFGPGTRLTVL.

DNA for the CDR3: TGTGCCAGCAGCCATGAAAGGTCCAGCACAGATACGCAGCATTTT. Its translation: CASSHERSSTDTQHF. The gene calls are TRBV14 and TRBJ2-3; D remains unclear. The J call is uncertain, as TRBJ1-5 better fits the DNA end. Germline values: CDR1 SGHDN, CDR2 FVKESK. There are 15 residues in the CDR3.

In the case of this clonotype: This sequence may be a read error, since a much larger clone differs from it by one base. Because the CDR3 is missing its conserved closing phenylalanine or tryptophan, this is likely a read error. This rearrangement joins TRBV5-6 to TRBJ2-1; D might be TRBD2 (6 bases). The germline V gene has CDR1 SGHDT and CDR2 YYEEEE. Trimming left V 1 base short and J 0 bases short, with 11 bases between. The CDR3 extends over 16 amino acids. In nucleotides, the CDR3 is TGTGCCAGCAGCTTGTTGCGGGGAACCTCCTACAATGAGCAGTTCCTC. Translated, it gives CASSLLRGTSYNEQFL.

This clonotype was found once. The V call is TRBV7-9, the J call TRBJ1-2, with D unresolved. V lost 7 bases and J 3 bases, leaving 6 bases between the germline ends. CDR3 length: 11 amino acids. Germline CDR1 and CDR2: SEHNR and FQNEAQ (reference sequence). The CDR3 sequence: CASNLDYGYTF. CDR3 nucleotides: TGTGCCAGCAACTTGGACTATGGCTACACCTTC.

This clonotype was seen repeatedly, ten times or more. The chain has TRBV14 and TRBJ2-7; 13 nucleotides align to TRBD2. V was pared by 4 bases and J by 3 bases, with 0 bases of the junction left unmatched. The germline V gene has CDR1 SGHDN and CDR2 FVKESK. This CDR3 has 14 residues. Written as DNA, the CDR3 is TGTGCCAGCAGCCGACTAGCGGGAGGCTACGAGCAGTACTTC. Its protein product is CASSRLAGGYEQYF.

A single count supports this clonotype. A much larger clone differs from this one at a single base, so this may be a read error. The CDR3: CASSLPGTEVLETGELFF. DNA for the CDR3: TGTGCCAGCAGTTTACCCGGGACAGAGGTACTCGAAACCGGGGAGCTGTTTTTT. The gene calls are TRBV27 and TRBJ2-2; 7 nucleotides line up with TRBD1. The V gene's germline CDR1 is MNHEY and CDR2 SMNVEV (reference sequence). Trimming took 2 bases from V and 5 from J; bases not matched to a gene: 14. The CDR3 sequence is 18 residues long.

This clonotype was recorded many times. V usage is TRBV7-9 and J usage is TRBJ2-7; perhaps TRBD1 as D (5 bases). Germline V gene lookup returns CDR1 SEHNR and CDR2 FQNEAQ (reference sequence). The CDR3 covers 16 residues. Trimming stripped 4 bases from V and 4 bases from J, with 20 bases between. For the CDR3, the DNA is TGTGCCAGCAGCTCCGACCTACAGGCGGATATATACGAGCAGTACTTC. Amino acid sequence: CASSSDLQADIYEQYF.

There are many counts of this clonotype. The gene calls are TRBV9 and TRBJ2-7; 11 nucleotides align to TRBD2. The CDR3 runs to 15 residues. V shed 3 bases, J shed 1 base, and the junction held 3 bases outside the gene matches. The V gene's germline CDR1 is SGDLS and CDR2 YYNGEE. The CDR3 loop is CASSEGLADSYEQYF. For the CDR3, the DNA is TGTGCCAGCAGCGAGGGACTAGCGGATTCCTACGAGCAGTACTTC. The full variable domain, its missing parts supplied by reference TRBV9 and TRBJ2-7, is DSGVTQTPKHLITATGQRVTLRCSPRSGDLSVYWYQQSLDQGLQFLIQYYNGEERAKGNILERFSAQQFPDLHSELNLSSLELGDSALYFCASSEGLADSYEQYFGPGTRLTVT.